This T cell receptor beta chain was documented in a study of T cell clusters in autoimmune cytopenias. With regard to this clonotype: Its specificity is not known.

Study-level findings and limits: Primary autoimmune cytopenia patients appeared to lack physiological T cell clusters present in healthy donors.

TRB amplification used approximately 250 ng of peripheral blood genomic DNA. One tube held mixed TRB-A and TRB-B primer pools for touch-down PCR. TCRdb reprocessed the multiplex PCR reads and reports one entry per CDR3 protein, with no DNA. The sample totals approximately 12,000 distinct CDR3 sequences. The CDR3 sequence is 17 residues long. Germline CDR1 is MNHEY and CDR2 is SVGEGT. This sample was also put to use in a study of T cell repertoires in aging, cancer and after chemotherapy. From that second work: In healthy donors, age-related TCR diversity loss mainly reflected lost richness.

This chain uses TRBV6-2 or TRBV6-3 with TRBJ2-3. The sequencing sample was made of peripheral blood. This receptor was identified in a human donor in good health. Here the CDR3 reads CASSYRWIRTSTDTQYF.